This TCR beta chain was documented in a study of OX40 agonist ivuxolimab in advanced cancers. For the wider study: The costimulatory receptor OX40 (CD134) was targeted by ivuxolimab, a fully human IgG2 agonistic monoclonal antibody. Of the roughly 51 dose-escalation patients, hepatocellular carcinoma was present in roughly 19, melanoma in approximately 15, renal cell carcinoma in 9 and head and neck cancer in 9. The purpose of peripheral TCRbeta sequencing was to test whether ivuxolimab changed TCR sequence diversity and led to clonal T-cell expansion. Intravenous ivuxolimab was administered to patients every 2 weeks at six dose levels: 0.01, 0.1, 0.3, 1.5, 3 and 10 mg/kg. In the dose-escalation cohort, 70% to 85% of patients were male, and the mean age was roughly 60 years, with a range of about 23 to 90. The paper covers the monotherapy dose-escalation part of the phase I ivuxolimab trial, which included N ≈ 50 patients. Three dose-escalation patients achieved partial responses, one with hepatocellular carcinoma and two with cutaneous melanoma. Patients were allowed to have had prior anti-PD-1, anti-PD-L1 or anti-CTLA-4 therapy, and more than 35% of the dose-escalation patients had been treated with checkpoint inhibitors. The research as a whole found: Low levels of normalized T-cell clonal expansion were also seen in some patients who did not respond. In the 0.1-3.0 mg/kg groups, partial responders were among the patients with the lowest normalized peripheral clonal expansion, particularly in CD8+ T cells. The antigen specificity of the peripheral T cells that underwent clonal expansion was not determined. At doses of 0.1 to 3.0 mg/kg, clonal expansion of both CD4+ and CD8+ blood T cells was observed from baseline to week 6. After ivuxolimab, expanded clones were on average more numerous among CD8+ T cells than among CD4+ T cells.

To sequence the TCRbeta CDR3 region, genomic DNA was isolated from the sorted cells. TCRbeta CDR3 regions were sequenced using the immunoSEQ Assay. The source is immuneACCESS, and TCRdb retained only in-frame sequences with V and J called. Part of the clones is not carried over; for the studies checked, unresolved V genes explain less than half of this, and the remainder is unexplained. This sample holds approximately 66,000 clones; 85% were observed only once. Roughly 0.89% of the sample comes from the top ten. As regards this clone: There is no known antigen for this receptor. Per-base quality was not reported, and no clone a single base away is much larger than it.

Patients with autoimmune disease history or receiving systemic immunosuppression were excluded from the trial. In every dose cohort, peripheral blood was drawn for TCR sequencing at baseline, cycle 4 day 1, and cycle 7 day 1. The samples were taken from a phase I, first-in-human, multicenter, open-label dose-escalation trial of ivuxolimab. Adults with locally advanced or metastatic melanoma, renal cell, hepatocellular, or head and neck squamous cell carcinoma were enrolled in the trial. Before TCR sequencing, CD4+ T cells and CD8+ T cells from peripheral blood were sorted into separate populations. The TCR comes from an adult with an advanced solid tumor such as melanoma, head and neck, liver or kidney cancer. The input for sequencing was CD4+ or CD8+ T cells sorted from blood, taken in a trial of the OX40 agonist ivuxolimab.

For the CDR3, the sequence is CASRTGLAGRQYF. The DNA sequence is as follows: TGTGCCAGCAGGACTGGACTAGCGGGACGGCAGTACTTC. The chain couples TRBV28 to TRBJ2-7, with 12 bases aligning to TRBD2. As encoded in the germline V gene, CDR1 is MDHEN while CDR2 is SYDVKM. The CDR3 contains 13 residues, cysteine and phenylalanine counted. Just the 39-base CDR3 DNA is kept, in frame starting at base 1. Trimming removed 6 bases from V and 9 bases from J; the gene matches leave 6 bases unexplained.